This section outlines one T cell receptor (beta chain) sequence together with its context. Germline and junction disagree at one end, which may indicate a read error. The CDR3 contains 12 residues. Germline V CDR1 and CDR2: MDHEN, SYDVKM. These data are taken from a study of blood T cell repertoires in COVID-19. Turning to the study itself: Both acute and convalescent COVID-19 samples were obtained from the United States, Italy and Spain.

A Seattle source enrolled patients during active infection and followed them longitudinally. In the study's own analysis: Amplification of reference gene primers was used by the study to estimate nucleated cell counts. The table came from immunoSEQ multiplex PCR; TCRdb's copy has only in-frame clones and leaves some out. The DNA was the basis for D and trimming; V, J and clone size are from that table. This sample carries 250,000 or so clones, approximately 89% of them seen once, and the ten largest clones take around 6.5%. Sequencing used peripheral blood. The chain carries TRBV28 and TRBJ1-1, with D unresolved. This clonotype was obtained from a woman in her twenties or thirties with COVID-19, enrolled during active disease. The CDR3 protein is CASSLSSRAATF. The CDR3 nucleotides read TGTGCCAGCAGCCTAAGTTCGCGAGCCGCAACCTTT.